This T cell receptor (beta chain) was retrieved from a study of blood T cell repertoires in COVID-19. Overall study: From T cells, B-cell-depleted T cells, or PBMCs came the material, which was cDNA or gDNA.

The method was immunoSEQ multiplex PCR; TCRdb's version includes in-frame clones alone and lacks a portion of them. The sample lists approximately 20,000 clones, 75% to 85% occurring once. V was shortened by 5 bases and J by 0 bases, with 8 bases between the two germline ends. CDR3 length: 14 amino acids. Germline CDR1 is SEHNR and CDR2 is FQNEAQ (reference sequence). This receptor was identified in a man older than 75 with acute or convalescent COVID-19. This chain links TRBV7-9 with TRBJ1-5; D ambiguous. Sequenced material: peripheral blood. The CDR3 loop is CASSPGNSNQPQHF. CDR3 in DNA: TGTGCCAGCAGCCCAGGAAATAGCAATCAGCCCCAGCATTTT.